This T cell receptor (beta chain) comes out of a study of blood T cell repertoires in COVID-19 (TCRdb year 2020). For context, the study as a whole: The collaborator samples originated in the United States, Italy and Spain and spanned the acute and convalescent phases of COVID-19. The material from the prospective study consisted of cDNA or gDNA derived from T cells, B-cell-depleted T cells, or PBMCs. Subjects who had been exposed to COVID-19, were actively infected with it, or had recovered from it provided the deeply sampled blood TCRbeta repertoires that made up the dataset. A freely available public database, intended as a resource for researchers studying the immune response to SARS-CoV-2, is where the repertoires were released. Samples were obtained from the ongoing ImmuneRACE study (first 160 participants) and from roughly 1,300 subjects provided by 6 global collaborators. A de-identified subject ID, COVID-19 status, age in years and sex were almost always included in the sample metadata. HLA class I and class II types, where available, came from metadata supplied by the sample provider rather than from assay-based typing. Summary of the overall study and its limitations: Clinical and demographic metadata were provided uncurated, with the amount varying by source and participant.

After removal of 1 base from V and 8 bases from J, the junction retains 3 bases not matched to a gene. From the cysteine up to the phenylalanine, the CDR3 has a length of 14 residues. The CDR3 DNA has 42 bases and is translated from base 1. CDR1 and CDR2 are drawn from the germline V gene: SGHRS, YFSETQ. Whole blood was collected in K2EDTA tubes by collaborating institutions according to the institutions' own protocols. For TCRbeta analysis, collaborators shipped samples as frozen whole blood, isolated PBMCs, or DNA extracted from either of those sample types. The immunoSEQ Assay, a bias-controlled multiplex PCR, was used to amplify TCRbeta CDR3 regions from genomic DNA. The original pipeline was this. The number of nucleated cells in each sample was estimated from the amplification of reference gene primers within the assay. To quantify the absolute abundance of each unique TCRbeta CDR3 rearrangement, sequence reads were collapsed and filtered. For each sample, productive Simpson clonality was calculated by taking the square root of Simpson's diversity index across productive rearrangements. TCRdb obtained this table from immuneACCESS and retained in-frame rearrangements with V and J assigned. These tables miss some clones; where compared with another copy, unresolved V genes account for less than half of the shortfall, and the remainder is unexplained. That table is the source of V, J and clone size, and D and trimming were worked out from the DNA. The sample yields approximately 52,000 clones; 80% to 90% were counted once. The ten largest clonotypes hold approximately 4.9% of the sample.

About this clone itself: The antigen it recognizes is unknown. No much larger clone exists at a distance of one base, and base qualities are not known.

This sequence originates from a man in his fifties or sixties with active COVID-19. The V gene is TRBV5-1 and the J gene is TRBJ2-1, with TRBD1 matching 10 junction bases. Sequenced: peripheral blood. The CDR3 region reads CASSLRTGGDEQFF. The DNA is as follows: TGCGCCAGCAGCTTGAGGACAGGGGGGGATGAGCAGTTCTTC.